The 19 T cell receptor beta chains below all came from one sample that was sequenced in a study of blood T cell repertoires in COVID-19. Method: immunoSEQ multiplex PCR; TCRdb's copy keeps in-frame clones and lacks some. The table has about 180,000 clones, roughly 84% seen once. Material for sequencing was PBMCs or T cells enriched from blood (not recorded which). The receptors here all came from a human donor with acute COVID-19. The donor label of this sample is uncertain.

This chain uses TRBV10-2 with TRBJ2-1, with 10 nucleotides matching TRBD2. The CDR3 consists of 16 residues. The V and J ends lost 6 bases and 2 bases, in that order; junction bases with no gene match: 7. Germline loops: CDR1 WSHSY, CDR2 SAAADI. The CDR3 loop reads CASRRRTSGTYNEQFF. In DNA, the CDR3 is TGCGCCAGCAGGAGGAGAACTAGCGGGACCTACAATGAGCAGTTCTTC.

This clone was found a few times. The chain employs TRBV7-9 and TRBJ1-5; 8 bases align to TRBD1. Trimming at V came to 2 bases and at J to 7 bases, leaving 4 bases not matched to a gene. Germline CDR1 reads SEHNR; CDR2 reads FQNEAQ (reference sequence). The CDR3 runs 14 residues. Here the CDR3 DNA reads TGTGCCAGCAGCTTATCACAGGGGGACCAGCCCCAGCATTTT. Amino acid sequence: CASSLSQGDQPQHF. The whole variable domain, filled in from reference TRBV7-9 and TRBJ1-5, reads DTGVSQNPRHKITKRGQNVTFRCDPISEHNRLYWYRQTLGQGPEFLTYFQNEAQLEKSRLLSDRFSAERPKGSFSTLEIQRTEQGDSAMYLCASSLSQGDQPQHFGDGTRLSIL.

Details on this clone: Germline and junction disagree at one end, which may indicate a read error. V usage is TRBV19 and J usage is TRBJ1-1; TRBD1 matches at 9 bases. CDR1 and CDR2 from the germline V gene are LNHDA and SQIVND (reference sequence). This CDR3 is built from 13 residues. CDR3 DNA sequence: TGTGCCAGTAGTATTACAGGGGGCGCGGATCTCCTCTTT. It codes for CASSITGGADLLF.

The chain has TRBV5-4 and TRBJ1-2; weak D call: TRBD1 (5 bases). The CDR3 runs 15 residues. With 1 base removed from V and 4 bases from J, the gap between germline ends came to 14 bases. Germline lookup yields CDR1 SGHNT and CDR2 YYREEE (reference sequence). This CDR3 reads CASSLQYRPSYGYTF. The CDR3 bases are TGTGCCAGCAGCTTGCAGTACAGGCCCAGCTATGGCTACACCTTC.

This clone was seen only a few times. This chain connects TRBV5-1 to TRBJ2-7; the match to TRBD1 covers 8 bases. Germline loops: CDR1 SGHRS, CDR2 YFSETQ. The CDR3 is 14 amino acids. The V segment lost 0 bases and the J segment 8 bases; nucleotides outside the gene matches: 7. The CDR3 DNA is TGCGCCAGCAGCTTGGATGGACAGGGTAACCAGCAGTACTTC. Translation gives CASSLDGQGNQQYF.

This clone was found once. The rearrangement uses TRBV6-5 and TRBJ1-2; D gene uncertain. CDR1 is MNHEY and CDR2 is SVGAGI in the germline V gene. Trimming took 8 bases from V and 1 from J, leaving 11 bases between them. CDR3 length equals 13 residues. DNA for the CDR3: TGTGCCAGCCTGGACGGGAATAACTATGGCTACACCTTC. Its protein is CASLDGNNYGYTF.

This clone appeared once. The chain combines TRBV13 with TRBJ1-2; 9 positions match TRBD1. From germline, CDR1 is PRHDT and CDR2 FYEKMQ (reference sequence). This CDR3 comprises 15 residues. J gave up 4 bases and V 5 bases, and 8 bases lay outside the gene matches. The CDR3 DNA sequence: TGTGCCAGCAGCACTGGACAGGGGACTTTCTATGGCTACACCTTC. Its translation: CASSTGQGTFYGYTF.

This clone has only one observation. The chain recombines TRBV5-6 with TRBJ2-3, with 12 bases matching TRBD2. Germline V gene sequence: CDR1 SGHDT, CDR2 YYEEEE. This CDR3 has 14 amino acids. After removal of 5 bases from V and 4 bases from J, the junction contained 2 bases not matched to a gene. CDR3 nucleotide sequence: TGTGCCAGCAGGCTAGCGGGGGGGCCAGATACGCAGTATTTT. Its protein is CASRLAGGPDTQYF.

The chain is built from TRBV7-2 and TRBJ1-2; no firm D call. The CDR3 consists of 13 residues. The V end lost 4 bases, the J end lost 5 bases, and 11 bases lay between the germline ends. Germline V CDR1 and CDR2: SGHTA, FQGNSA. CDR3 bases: TGTGCCAGCAGCTCTCTATCCGGGTATGGCTACACCTTC. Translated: CASSSLSGYGYTF.

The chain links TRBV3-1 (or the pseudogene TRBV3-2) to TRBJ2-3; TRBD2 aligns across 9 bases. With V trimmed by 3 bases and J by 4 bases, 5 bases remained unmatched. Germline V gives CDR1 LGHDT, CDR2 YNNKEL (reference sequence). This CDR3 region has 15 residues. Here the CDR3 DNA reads TGTGCCAGCAGCCAGGCGGGGGGGGCGGCAGATACGCAGTATTTT. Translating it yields CASSQAGGAADTQYF.

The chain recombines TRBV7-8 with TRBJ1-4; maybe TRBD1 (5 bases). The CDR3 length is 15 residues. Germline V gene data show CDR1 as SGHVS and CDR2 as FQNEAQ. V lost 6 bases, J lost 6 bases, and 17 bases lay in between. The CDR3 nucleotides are TGTGCCAGCAGTCTTCTCAGGGTAAGAGATGAAAAACTGTTTTTT. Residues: CASSLLRVRDEKLFF.

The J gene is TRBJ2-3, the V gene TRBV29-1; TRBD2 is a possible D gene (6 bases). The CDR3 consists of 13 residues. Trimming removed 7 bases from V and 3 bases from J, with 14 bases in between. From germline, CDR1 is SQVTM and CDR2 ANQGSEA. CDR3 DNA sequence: TGCAGCGCGCAGCGGGCCGGGACAGATACGCAGTATTTT. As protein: CSAQRAGTDTQYF.

As DNA, the CDR3 is TGTGCCAGCAGTTTAACTCATAACAATGAGCAGTTCTTC. Translation gives CASSLTHNNEQFF. The chain links TRBV12-3 or TRBV12-4 to TRBJ2-1; D gene ambiguous. The CDR3 consists of 13 residues. V gave up 2 bases and J gave up 5 bases, with 7 bases separating them.

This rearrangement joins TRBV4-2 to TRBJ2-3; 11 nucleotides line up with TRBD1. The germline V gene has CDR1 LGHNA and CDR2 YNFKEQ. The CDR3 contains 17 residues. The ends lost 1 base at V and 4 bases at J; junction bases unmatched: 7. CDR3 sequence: CASSQVTRTGGADTQYF. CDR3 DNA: TGTGCCAGCAGCCAAGTAACTAGGACAGGGGGCGCAGATACGCAGTATTTT.

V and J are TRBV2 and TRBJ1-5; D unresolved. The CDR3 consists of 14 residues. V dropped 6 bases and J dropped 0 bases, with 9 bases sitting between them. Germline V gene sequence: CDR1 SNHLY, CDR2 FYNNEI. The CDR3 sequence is CASRARYSNQPQHF. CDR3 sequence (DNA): TGTGCCAGCAGGGCCCGTTATAGCAATCAGCCCCAGCATTTT.

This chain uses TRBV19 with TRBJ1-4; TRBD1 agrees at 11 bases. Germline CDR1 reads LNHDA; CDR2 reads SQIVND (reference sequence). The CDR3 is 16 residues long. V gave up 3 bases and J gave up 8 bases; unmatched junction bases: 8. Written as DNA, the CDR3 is TGTGCCAGTAGTATCCCCGGGACAGGGGGGCGCGAAAAACTGTTTTTT. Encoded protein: CASSIPGTGGREKLFF.

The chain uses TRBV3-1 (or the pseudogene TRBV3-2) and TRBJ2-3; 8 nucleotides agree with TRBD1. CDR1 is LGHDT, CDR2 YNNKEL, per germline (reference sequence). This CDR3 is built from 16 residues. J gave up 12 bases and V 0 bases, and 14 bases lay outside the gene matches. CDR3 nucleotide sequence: TGTGCCAGCAGCCAAGATGGAAGGGACAGGTCCTCTCATCAGTATTTT. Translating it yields CASSQDGRDRSSHQYF.

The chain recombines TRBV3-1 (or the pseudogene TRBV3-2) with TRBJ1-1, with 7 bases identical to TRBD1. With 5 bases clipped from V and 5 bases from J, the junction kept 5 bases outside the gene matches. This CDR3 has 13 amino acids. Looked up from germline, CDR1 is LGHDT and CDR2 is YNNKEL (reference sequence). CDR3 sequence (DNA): TGTGCCAGCAGCAATACAGGGGTAACTGAAGCTTTCTTT. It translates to CASSNTGVTEAFF.

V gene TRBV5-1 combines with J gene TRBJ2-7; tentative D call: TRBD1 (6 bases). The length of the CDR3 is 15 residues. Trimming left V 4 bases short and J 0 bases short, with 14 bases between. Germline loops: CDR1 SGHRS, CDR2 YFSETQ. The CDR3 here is CASSTGTRDSYEQYF. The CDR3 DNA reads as TGCGCCAGCAGCACAGGGACCCGCGACTCCTACGAGCAGTACTTC. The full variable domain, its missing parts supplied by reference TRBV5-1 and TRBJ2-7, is KAGVTQTPRYLIKTRGQQVTLSCSPISGHRSVSWYQQTPGQGLQFLFEYFSETQRNKGNFPGRFSGRQFSNSRSEMNVSTLELGDSALYLCASSTGTRDSYEQYFGPGTRLTVT.